This is a list of T cell receptor beta chains from one sample in a study of cytomegalovirus exposure and HLA in healthy donors. Profiling relied on immunoSEQ multiplex PCR, and the TCRdb table lists in-frame clones only, not all of them. The data contain almost 70,000 clones, nearly 96% of them seen just once; the ten biggest clones take up around 5%. The sample was PBMCs. The receptors were sampled from a young woman in good health and CMV-seropositive. CDR3s include the opening cysteine and the closing phenylalanine or tryptophan. D genes are given only for firm matches. Some rows have no size entry. The others give once, few or many, or a class for an expanded clone.

>-|TRBV2|TRBJ2-2|-
TGTGCCAGCAGATCAGGGAACACCGGGGAGCTGTTTTTT
CASRSGNTGELFF
>few|TRBV6-4|TRBJ2-3|TRBD1
TGTGCCAGCAGTGAAGCCAGGGACAGGGGGACAGATACGCAGTATTTT
CASSEARDRGTDTQYF
>-|TRBV28|TRBJ2-2|TRBD1
TGTGCCAGCAGTTATCGGACAGGGGTAGATACCGGGGAGCTGTTTTTT
CASSYRTGVDTGELFF
>-|TRBV4-1|TRBJ2-5|-
TGCGCCAGCAGCCAGGGAGGACTAAAGGGGGAGACCCAGTACTTC
CASSQGGLKGETQYF
>-|TRBV7-9|TRBJ1-2|-
TGTGCCAGCAGCACTACGGGGGTCTACTATGGCTACACCTTC
CASSTTGVYYGYTF
>-|TRBV7-3|TRBJ2-7|TRBD2
TGTGCCAGCAGCTCCGGACTAGCGGGAGAGGAGCAGTACTTC
CASSSGLAGEEQYF
>-|TRBV5-4|TRBJ2-2|TRBD2
TGTGCCAGCAGCTTGGATGCGGGACTAGCGGGATTTTTAACCGGGGAGCTGTTTTTT
CASSLDAGLAGFLTGELFF
>-|TRBV14|TRBJ2-1|TRBD2
TGTGCCAGCAGCCAAGAAGGACTAGCGGGAGGGCCCGGGTACAATGAGCAGTTCTTC
CASSQEGLAGGPGYNEQFF
>-|TRBV4-1|TRBJ2-1|-
TGCGCCAGCAGCCAAGTCAGAAACAACTACAATGAGCAGTTCTTC
CASSQVRNNYNEQFF
>-|TRBV9|TRBJ2-3|TRBD2
TGTGCCAGCAGCGTAGATAGGGGGACTAGAGGCTTGTCGCAGTATTTT
CASSVDRGTRGLSQYF
>once|TRBV6-4|TRBJ2-7|-
TGTGCCAGCAGTGACGGCACCTACGAGCAGTACTTC
CASSDGTYEQYF
>-|TRBV29-1|TRBJ1-4|-
TGCAGCGTTGCGGAGAATGAAAAACTGTTTTTT
CSVAENEKLFF
>-|TRBV2|TRBJ1-2|TRBD1
TGTGCCAGCATCTTCTCCAGGGACAGTTATGGCTACACCTTC
CASIFSRDSYGYTF
>-|TRBV18|TRBJ2-1|-
TGTGCCAGCTCACCACGAAAGCGTGACGGCTACAATGAGCAGTTCTTC
CASSPRKRDGYNEQFF
>-|TRBV28|TRBJ2-3|-
TGTGCCAGCAGCCTCGAGTGGGGCCAGCGGTATTTT
CASSLEWGQRYF
>-|TRBV29-1|TRBJ2-7|TRBD1
TGCAGCGTTGAAGGACAGGGTACCTACGAGCAGTACTTC
CSVEGQGTYEQYF
>-|TRBV28|TRBJ2-7|-
TGTGCCAGCAGTCTCTGGGGCGTTTCCTACGAGCAGTACTTC
CASSLWGVSYEQYF
>-|TRBV6-1|TRBJ1-5|-
TGTGCCAGCAGTGCCTCAGAAAGTCTGCCCCAGCATTTT
CASSASESLPQHF
>-|TRBV6-5|TRBJ2-1|TRBD2
TGTGCCAGCAGTGTCCAGATGGGGGGGGATAAGCAGTTCTTC
CASSVQMGGDKQFF
>-|TRBV30|TRBJ1-1|TRBD1
TGTGCCTGGAGTTGGGGGACAGGGCGGACTGAAGCTTTCTTT
CAWSWGTGRTEAFF
>-|TRBV9|TRBJ2-1|TRBD1
TGTGCCAGCAGCCCGACAGGGAACTCCTACAATGAGCAGTTCTTC
CASSPTGNSYNEQFF
>-|TRBV19|TRBJ1-1|TRBD1
TGTGCCAGTAGACTCGGACAGGGGAGGTTGAACACTGAAGCTTTCTTT
CASRLGQGRLNTEAFF
>-|TRBV18|TRBJ2-3|-
TGTGCCAGCTCACCCGGGAACACAGATACGCAGTATTTT
CASSPGNTDTQYF
>once|TRBV7-2|TRBJ2-7|-
TGTGCCAGCAGCTTAAGCAACTACGAGCAGTACTTC
CASSLSNYEQYF
>-|TRBV4-2|TRBJ1-2|TRBD1
TGTGCCAGCAGCACAACCGGGACAGCCTATGGCTACACCTTC
CASSTTGTAYGYTF
>-|TRBV29-1|TRBJ2-3|TRBD2
TGCAGCGTTGGGGGAGATTGGCGGGGGACCAGCACAGATACGCAGTATTTT
CSVGGDWRGTSTDTQYF
>-|TRBV7-8|TRBJ2-3|-
TGTGCCAGCAGCTTCAGAGCGATTGGCGCGGATACGCAGTATTTT
CASSFRAIGADTQYF